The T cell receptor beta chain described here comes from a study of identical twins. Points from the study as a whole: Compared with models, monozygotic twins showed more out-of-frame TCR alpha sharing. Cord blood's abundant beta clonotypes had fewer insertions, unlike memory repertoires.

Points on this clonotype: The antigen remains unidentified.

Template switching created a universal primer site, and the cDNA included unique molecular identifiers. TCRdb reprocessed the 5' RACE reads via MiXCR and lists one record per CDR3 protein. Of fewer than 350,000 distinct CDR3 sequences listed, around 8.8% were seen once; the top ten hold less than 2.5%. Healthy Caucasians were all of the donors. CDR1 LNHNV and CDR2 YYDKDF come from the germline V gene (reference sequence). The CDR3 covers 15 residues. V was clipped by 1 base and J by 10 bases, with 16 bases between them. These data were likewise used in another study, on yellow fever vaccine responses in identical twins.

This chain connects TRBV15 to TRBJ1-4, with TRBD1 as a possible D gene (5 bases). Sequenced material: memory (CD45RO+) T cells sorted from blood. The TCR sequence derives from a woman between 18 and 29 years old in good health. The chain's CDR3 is CATSRARQPTGKLFF. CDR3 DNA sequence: TGTGCCACCAGCAGAGCCCGACAGCCTACGGGAAAACTGTTTTTT.